The clone carrying this TCR beta chain was counted only a few times. The identical CDR3 is also encoded by other nucleotide sequences in the sample. This entry belongs to a study of shared clonotypes between healthy human individuals. Measured with immunoSEQ multiplex PCR; TCRdb has only the in-frame clones, and not every one. The top ten hold around 0.4% of the sample, which has about 2.4 million clones, 93% seen once. V gave up 5 bases and J gave up 0 bases; unmatched junction bases: 7. This CDR3 comprises 16 residues. Germline CDR1 is SEHNR and CDR2 is FQNEAQ (reference sequence). The receptor's source is a man younger than 35 in good health. Some clones in this sample may be carry-over from other donors' samples. J is TRBJ1-3 and V is TRBV7-9; 7 bases map to TRBD1. Material: naive CD4+ T cells from PBMCs. Indicated subset: CD45RA+ positively selected. The CDR3, as DNA: TGTGCCAGCAGCCCTAGACAGGGATCCTCTGGAAACACCATATATTTT. Protein: CASSPRQGSSGNTIYF.